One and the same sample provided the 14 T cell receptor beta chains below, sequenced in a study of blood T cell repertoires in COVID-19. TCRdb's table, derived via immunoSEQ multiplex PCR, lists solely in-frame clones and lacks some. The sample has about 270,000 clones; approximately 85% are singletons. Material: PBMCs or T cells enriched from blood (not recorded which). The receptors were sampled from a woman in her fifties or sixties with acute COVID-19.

CDR3 in amino acids: CAVPGDRGGYTF. The CDR3, as DNA: TGTGCCGTCCCCGGGGACAGGGGAGGCTACACCTTC. The gene calls are TRBV25-1 and TRBJ1-2; 10 bases agree with TRBD1. CDR1 and CDR2 from the germline V gene are MGHDK and SYGVNS. There are 12 residues in the CDR3. The trim removed 11 bases at V and 8 bases at J, leaving 8 bases unmatched.

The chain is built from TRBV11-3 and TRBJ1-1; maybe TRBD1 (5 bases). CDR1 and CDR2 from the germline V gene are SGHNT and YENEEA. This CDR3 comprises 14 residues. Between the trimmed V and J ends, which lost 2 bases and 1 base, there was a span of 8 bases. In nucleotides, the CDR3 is TGTGCCAGCAGCTTAAATCAGGGGAACACTGAAGCTTTCTTT. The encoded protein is CASSLNQGNTEAFF.

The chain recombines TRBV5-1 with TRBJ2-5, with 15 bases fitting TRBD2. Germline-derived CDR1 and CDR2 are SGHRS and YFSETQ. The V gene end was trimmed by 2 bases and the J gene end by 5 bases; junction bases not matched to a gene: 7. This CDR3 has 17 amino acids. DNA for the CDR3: TGCGCCAGCAGCTTATCTTCGGGACTAGCGGGGGGCGAGACCCAGTACTTC. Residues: CASSLSSGLAGGETQYF.

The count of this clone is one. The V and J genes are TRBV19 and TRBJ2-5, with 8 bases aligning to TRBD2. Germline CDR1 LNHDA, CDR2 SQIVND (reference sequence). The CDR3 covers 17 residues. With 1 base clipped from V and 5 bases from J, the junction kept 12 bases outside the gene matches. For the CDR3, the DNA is TGTGCCAGTAGTATAGCGGGACTAGTTCGGCCCTGGGAGACCCAGTACTTC. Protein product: CASSIAGLVRPWETQYF.

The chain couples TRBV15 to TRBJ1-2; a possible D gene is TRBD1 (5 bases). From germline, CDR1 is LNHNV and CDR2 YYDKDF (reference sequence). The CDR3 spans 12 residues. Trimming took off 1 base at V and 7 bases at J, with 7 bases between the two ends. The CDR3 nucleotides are TGTGCCACCAGCAGAGCAGGGTTTGGCTACACCTTC. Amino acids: CATSRAGFGYTF. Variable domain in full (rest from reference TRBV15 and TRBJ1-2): DAMVIQNPRYQVTQFGKPVTLSCSQTLNHNVMYWYQQKSSQAPKLLFHYYDKDFNNEADTPDNFQSRRPNTSFCFLDIRSPGLGDTAMYLCATSRAGFGYTFGSGTRLTVV.

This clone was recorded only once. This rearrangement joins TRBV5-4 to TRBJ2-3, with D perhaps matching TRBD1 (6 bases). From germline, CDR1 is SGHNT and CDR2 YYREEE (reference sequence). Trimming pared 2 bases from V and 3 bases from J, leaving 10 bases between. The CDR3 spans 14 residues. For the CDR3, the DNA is TGTGCCAGCAGCTTACAGGGTAGTACAGATACGCAGTATTTT. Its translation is CASSLQGSTDTQYF.

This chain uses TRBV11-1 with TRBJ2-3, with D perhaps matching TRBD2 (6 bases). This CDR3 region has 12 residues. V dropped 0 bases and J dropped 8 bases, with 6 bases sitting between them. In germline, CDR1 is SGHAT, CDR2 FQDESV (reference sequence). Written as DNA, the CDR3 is TGTGCCAGCAGCTTAGCCGGGGGTACGCAGTATTTT. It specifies CASSLAGGTQYF.

The DNA for the CDR3 is TGTGCCAGCTCTCCGGCAGATACGCAGTATTTT. It specifies CASSPADTQYF. This chain joins TRBV18 and TRBJ2-3; D is unclear. The CDR3 totals 11 residues. Germline CDR1 and CDR2: KGHSH and LQKENI. Trimming cost V 6 bases and J 4 bases, with 5 bases left between them. The full variable domain, completed using reference TRBV18 and TRBJ2-3, is NAGVMQNPRHLVRRRGQEARLRCSPMKGHSHVYWYRQLPEEGLKFMVYLQKENIIDESGMPKERFSAEFPKEGPSILRIQQVVRGDSAAYFCASSPADTQYFGPGTRLTVL.

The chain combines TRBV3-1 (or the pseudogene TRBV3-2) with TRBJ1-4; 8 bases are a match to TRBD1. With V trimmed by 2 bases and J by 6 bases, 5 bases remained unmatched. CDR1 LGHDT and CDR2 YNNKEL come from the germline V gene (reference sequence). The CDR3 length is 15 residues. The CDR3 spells CASSQTTGGDEKLFF. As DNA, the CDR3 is TGTGCCAGCAGCCAAACCACAGGGGGAGATGAAAAACTGTTTTTT.

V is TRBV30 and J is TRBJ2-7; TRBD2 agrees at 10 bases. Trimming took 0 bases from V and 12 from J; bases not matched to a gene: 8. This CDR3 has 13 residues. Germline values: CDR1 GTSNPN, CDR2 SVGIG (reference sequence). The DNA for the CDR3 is TGTGCCTGGAGTGTACAATCTAGCGGGGGAACGTACTTC. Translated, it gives CAWSVQSSGGTYF.

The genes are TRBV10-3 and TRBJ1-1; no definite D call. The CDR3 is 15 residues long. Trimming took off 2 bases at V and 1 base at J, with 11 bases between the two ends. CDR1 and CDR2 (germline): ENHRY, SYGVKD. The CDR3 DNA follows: TGTGCCATCAGTGAGACGGGGTCGTCGAACACTGAAGCTTTCTTT. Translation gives CAISETGSSNTEAFF.

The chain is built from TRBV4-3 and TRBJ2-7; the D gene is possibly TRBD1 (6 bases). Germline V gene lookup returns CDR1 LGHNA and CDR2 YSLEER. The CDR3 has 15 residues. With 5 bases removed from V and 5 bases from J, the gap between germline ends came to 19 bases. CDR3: CASSINIQGFNEQYF. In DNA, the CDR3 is TGCGCCAGCAGCATAAACATACAGGGATTCAACGAGCAGTACTTC.

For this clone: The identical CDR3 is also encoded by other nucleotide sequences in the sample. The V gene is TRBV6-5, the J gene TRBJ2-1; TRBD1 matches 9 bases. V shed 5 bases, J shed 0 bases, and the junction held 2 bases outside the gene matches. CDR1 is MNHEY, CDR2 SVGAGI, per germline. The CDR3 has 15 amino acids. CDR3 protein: CASSPTGGSYNEQFF. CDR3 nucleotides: TGTGCCAGCAGTCCGACAGGGGGCTCCTACAATGAGCAGTTCTTC.

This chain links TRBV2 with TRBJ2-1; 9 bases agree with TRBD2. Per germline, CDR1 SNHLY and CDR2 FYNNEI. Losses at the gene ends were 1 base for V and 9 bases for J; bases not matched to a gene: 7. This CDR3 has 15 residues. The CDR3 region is CASSEVAGGLGEQFF. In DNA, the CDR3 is TGTGCCAGCAGTGAAGTGGCGGGGGGGCTGGGTGAGCAGTTCTTC.